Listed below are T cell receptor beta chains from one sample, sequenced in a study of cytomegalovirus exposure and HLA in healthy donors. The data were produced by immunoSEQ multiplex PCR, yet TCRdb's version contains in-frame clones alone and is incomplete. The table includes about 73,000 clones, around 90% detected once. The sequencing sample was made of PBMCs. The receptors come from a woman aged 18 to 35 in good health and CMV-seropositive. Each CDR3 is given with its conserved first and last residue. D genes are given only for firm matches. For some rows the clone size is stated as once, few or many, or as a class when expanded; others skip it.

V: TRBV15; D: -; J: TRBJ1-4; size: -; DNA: TGTGCCACCAGCAGACAACGACATGCAACTAATGAAAAACTGTTTTTT; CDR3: CATSRQRHATNEKLFF
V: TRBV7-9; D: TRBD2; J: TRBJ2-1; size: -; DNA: TGTGCCAGCAGCTTAAGGAGCTCGACTAGCGGGAGGTATTACAATGAGCAGTTCTTC; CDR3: CASSLRSSTSGRYYNEQFF
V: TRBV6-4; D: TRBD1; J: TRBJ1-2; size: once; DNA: TGTGCCAGCAGTGAATCAGGGGGCTCGGGCTATGGCTACACCTTC; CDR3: CASSESGGSGYGYTF
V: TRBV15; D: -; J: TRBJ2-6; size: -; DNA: TGTGCCACCAGCAGAAAGGGACAAGGCTCTGGGGCCAACGTCCTGACTTTC; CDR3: CATSRKGQGSGANVLTF
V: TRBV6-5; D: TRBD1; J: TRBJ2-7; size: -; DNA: TGTGCCAGCGCGGTGGGACAGGGGCACGAGCAGTACTTC; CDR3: CASAVGQGHEQYF
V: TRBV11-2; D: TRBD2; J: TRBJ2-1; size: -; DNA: TGTGCCAGCAGCTTCCTCCCGGGAGGGGATGAGCAGTTCTTC; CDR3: CASSFLPGGDEQFF
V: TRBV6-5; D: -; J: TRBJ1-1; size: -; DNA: TGTGCCAGCAGTTATTTCACAGGAAACCGTGAAGCTTTCTTT; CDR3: CASSYFTGNREAFF
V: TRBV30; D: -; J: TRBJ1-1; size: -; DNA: TGTGCCTGGAGTCCTTCTTCCGGGACATTCATGAACACTGAAGCTTTCTTT; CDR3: CAWSPSSGTFMNTEAFF
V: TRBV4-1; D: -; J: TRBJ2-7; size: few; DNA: TGCGCCAGCAGCCAGGGCCTTGCGCTTGAGCAGTACTTC; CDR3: CASSQGLALEQYF
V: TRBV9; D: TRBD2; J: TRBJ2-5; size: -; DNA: TGTGCCAGCAGCGCCAGCGGGGTGCAAGAGACCCAGTACTTC; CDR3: CASSASGVQETQYF
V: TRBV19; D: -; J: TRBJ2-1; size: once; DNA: TGTGCCAGTAGTATCATGTCGGGGGGCCACAATGAGCAGTTCTTC; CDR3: CASSIMSGGHNEQFF
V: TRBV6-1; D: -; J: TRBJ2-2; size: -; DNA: TGTGCCAGCAGTGCCCCGAGGCAGCTAAACACCGGGGAGCTGTTTTTT; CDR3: CASSAPRQLNTGELFF